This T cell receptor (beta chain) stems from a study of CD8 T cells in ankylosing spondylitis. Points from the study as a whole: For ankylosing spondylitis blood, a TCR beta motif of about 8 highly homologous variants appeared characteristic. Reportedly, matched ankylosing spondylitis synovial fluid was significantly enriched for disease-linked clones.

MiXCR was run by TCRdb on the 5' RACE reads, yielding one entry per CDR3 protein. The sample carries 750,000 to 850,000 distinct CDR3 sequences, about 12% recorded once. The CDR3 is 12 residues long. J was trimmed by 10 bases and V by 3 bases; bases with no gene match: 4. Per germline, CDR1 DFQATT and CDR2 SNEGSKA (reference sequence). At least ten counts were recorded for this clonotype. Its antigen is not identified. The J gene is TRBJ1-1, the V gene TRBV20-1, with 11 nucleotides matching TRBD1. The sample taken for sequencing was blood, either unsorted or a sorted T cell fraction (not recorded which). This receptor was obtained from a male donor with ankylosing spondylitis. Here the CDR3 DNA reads TGCAGTGCTAGGCCGGGACAGGGGGGAGCTTTCTTT. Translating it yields CSARPGQGGAFF.